This T cell receptor beta chain stems from a study of shared clonotypes between healthy human individuals. In its sample, this clone was seen once. Deep was the level used in running the assay. TCRdb's table, derived via immunoSEQ multiplex PCR, lists solely in-frame clones and lacks some. The sample carries 450,000 to 600,000 clones, 79% recorded once. The CDR3 totals 16 residues. V was clipped by 5 bases and J by 3 bases; unmatched bases: 10. Germline V lookup: CDR1 MRHNA, CDR2 SNTAGT. The sequence came from a woman aged 40 to 49 in good health. Some clones in this sample may be carry-over from other donors' samples. Material for sequencing was PBMCs. V usage is TRBV6-4 and J usage is TRBJ2-3, with 8 bases that match TRBD2. The CDR3 nucleotides are TGTGCCAGCAGTTATGGCTTAGCGGGAAGTACAGATACGCAGTATTTT. This encodes CASSYGLAGSTDTQYF.